These T cell receptor beta chains were read from a single sample in a study of OX40 agonist ivuxolimab in advanced cancers. This table comes from immunoSEQ multiplex PCR, and its TCRdb copy is limited to in-frame clones, with some not included. The repertoire includes about 150,000 clones, 85% to 95% of them detected once, and about 0.3% sits in the top ten. The source material was CD4+ or CD8+ T cells sorted from blood, sampled in a trial of the OX40 agonist ivuxolimab. The source is an adult with an advanced solid tumor such as melanoma, head and neck, liver or kidney cancer. Each CDR3 is given with its conserved first and last residue. A D gene is named only where the DNA matches it firmly. The size field is filled for only some rows; it gives once, few, many or a size class.

D: NA; J: TRBJ1-5; size: once; V: TRBV7-2; CDR3: CASSLWGGVISNQPQHF; DNA: TGTGCCAGCAGCTTATGGGGTGGGGTAATCAGCAATCAGCCCCAGCATTTT
D: NA; J: TRBJ2-1; size: NA; V: TRBV19; CDR3: CASTIGTGIWGNEQFF; DNA: TGTGCCAGTACCATAGGTACGGGGATTTGGGGGAATGAGCAGTTCTTC
D: NA; J: TRBJ1-6; size: few; V: TRBV7-6; CDR3: CASSSYYSPLHF; DNA: TGTGCCAGCAGCTCATACTATTCACCCCTCCACTTT
D: NA; J: TRBJ1-6; size: NA; V: TRBV7-2; CDR3: CASSPPEQVSAPLHF; DNA: TGTGCCAGCAGCCCACCTGAACAGGTTTCGGCACCCCTCCACTTT
D: NA; J: TRBJ2-4; size: once; V: TRBV19; CDR3: CASSDQGWPAKNIQYF; DNA: TGTGCCAGTAGTGATCAGGGGTGGCCCGCCAAAAACATTCAGTACTTC
D: NA; J: TRBJ2-5; size: NA; V: TRBV5-1; CDR3: CASRSQAPTLQETQYF; DNA: TGCGCCAGCAGGTCTCAGGCACCCACCCTCCAAGAGACCCAGTACTTC
D: NA; J: TRBJ2-7; size: NA; V: TRBV5-6; CDR3: CASSLPGRWSSYEQYF; DNA: TGTGCCAGCAGCTTGCCCGGACGGTGGAGCTCCTACGAGCAGTACTTC
D: TRBD1; J: TRBJ2-7; size: NA; V: TRBV19; CDR3: CASEQGFATGHEQYF; DNA: TGTGCCAGCGAACAGGGGTTCGCCACTGGTCACGAGCAGTACTTC
D: TRBD1; J: TRBJ2-3; size: NA; V: TRBV5-4; CDR3: CASSSRGLTTDTQYF; DNA: TGTGCCAGCAGCTCCAGGGGGTTGACCACAGATACGCAGTATTTT
D: NA; J: TRBJ2-3; size: NA; V: TRBV6-5; CDR3: CASSYRSGSQDTQYF; DNA: TGTGCCAGCAGTTACCGCTCCGGGAGTCAAGATACGCAGTATTTT
D: NA; J: TRBJ2-1; size: NA; V: TRBV11-2; CDR3: CASSFEPYNEQFF; DNA: TGTGCCAGCAGCTTCGAACCCTACAATGAGCAGTTCTTC
D: NA; J: TRBJ1-5; size: few; V: TRBV18; CDR3: CASSPGSDQPQHF; DNA: TGTGCCAGCTCACCAGGGTCGGATCAGCCCCAGCATTTT
D: NA; J: TRBJ2-7; size: NA; V: TRBV7-2; CDR3: CASSLEATTYEQYF; DNA: TGTGCCAGCAGCTTAGAAGCGACTACCTACGAGCAGTACTTC
D: NA; J: TRBJ2-1; size: NA; V: TRBV6-1; CDR3: CASSEVVQSPGGQFF; DNA: TGTGCCAGCAGTGAAGTCGTACAGTCCCCGGGTGGGCAGTTCTTC
D: TRBD1; J: TRBJ2-7; size: NA; V: TRBV6-5; CDR3: CATQLGTGTYEQYF; DNA: TGTGCCACTCAGCTCGGGACAGGAACCTACGAGCAGTACTTC
D: NA; J: TRBJ1-2; size: NA; V: TRBV28; CDR3: CASSLAPGEANYGYTF; DNA: TGTGCCAGCAGTTTAGCCCCAGGGGAAGCTAACTATGGCTACACCTTC
D: NA; J: TRBJ1-4; size: NA; V: TRBV5-4; CDR3: CASSLSPTNEKLFF; DNA: TGTGCCAGCAGCTTGTCCCCGACGAATGAAAAACTGTTTTTT
D: NA; J: TRBJ2-4; size: NA; V: TRBV6-5; CDR3: CASSYSRTQNIQYF; DNA: TGTGCCAGCAGTTACTCTCGGACTCAAAACATTCAGTACTTC
D: NA; J: TRBJ2-7; size: NA; V: TRBV29-1; CDR3: CSVDQGSEQYF; DNA: TGCAGCGTTGACCAGGGGAGCGAGCAGTACTTC
D: TRBD2; J: TRBJ2-3; size: NA; V: TRBV18; CDR3: CAIRTSGTDTQYF; DNA: TGTGCCATTCGGACTAGCGGCACAGATACGCAGTATTTT
D: TRBD1; J: TRBJ1-1; size: NA; V: TRBV10-3; CDR3: CAIASTGGNTEAFF; DNA: TGTGCCATTGCCTCGACAGGGGGGAACACTGAAGCTTTCTTT
D: TRBD1; J: TRBJ1-3; size: NA; V: TRBV6-4; CDR3: CASSDSTGETGNTIYF; DNA: TGTGCCAGCAGTGACTCTACAGGGGAGACTGGAAACACCATATATTTT
D: NA; J: TRBJ1-3; size: NA; V: TRBV7-8; CDR3: CASSPGTGGNTIYF; DNA: TGTGCCAGCAGCCCCGGGACGGGAGGAAACACCATATATTTT
D: NA; J: TRBJ1-5; size: NA; V: TRBV9; CDR3: CASSVDPGSNQPQHF; DNA: TGTGCCAGCAGCGTAGACCCAGGTAGCAATCAGCCCCAGCATTTT
D: NA; J: TRBJ2-7; size: NA; V: TRBV15; CDR3: CATSRDQGLSYEQYF; DNA: TGTGCCACCAGCAGAGATCAAGGACTCTCCTACGAGCAGTACTTC
D: NA; J: TRBJ2-2; size: NA; V: TRBV9; CDR3: CASSVEVNTGELFF; DNA: TGTGCCAGCAGCGTAGAAGTGAACACCGGGGAGCTGTTTTTT